The text below deals with one T cell receptor beta chain. Diagnoses were made from clinical symptoms, serum measures (thyroxine and TRAb), thyroid ultrasound and orbital computed tomography. V shed 2 bases and J shed 7 bases, with 8 bases lying between them. From germline, CDR1 is KGHDR and CDR2 SFDVKD. This CDR3 contains 13 residues. The data stem from a study of T cells in Graves' hyperthyroidism and ophthalmopathy. Amplified TCR beta CDR3 regions derived from RNA transcripts. An initial round of RT-PCR targeting the TCR CDR3 relied on the HTBI primer set. MiXCR was run by TCRdb on the multiplex PCR reads, yielding one entry per CDR3 protein. The data hold approximately 630,000 distinct CDR3 sequences, with around 15% observed a single time.

Sequencing was done on a sample of blood. This sequence originates from a woman aged 25 to 39 with Graves' hyperthyroidism. J is TRBJ2-1 and V is TRBV24-1, with unresolved D. The CDR3 DNA sequence: TGTGCCACCAGTGATTGGGGTGGAAATGAGCAGTTCTTC. Translation: CATSDWGGNEQFF.